This T cell receptor (beta chain) was identified during a study of vaccination and CD4 T cells after COVID-19. Looking at the study overall: In the convalescent cohort, there were six males and four females, two of them Hispanic.

Germline CDR1 reads DFQATT; CDR2 reads SNEGSKA (reference sequence). The CDR3 is 12 residues long. V shed 2 bases and J shed 7 bases, with 9 bases lying between them. Sequencing of the DNA from cultured CD4+ T cells was carried out with the Oncomine TCR Beta short-read assay. Each CDR3 protein gets one entry after TCRdb re-called the PCR reads with MiXCR. This sample has over 8,500 distinct CDR3 sequences, with roughly 77% found just once. Notes on this clonotype: Its specificity is unknown.

Noted treatment: roughly 10-day PBMC culture with coronavirus spike peptide pools or control peptides (ViraFEST assay). This chain uses TRBV20-1 with TRBJ1-5, with D unclear. The source of this sequence is a human donor who had recovered from COVID-19. The material sequenced was CD4+ T cells from blood, cultured in vitro. Here the CDR3 DNA reads TGCAGTGCTAGACCCCCGGGGCAGCCCCAGCATTTT. This codes for CSARPPGQPQHF.